The T cell receptor beta chain under discussion was sequenced for a study of blood T cell repertoires in COVID-19. This CDR3 is built from 16 residues. Germline assignment: CDR1 SNHLY and CDR2 FYNNEI. With 1 base clipped from V and 2 bases from J, the junction kept 7 bases outside the gene matches. Sequencing was performed with immunoSEQ multiplex PCR; in TCRdb, only in-frame clones are kept and a portion is missing. The sample holds approximately 240,000 clones, about 86% seen once. The sequence came from a woman aged 45-65 years in a cohort exposed to, infected with or recovered from COVID-19 (not recorded which). The chain has TRBV2 and TRBJ2-7; 8 nucleotides agree with TRBD2. The specimen sequenced was PBMCs or T cells enriched from blood (not recorded which). CDR3 sequence (DNA): TGTGCCAGCAGTGAAGGCGGGGGGAAATCGGCCTACGAGCAGTACTTC. It is translated as CASSEGGGKSAYEQYF.